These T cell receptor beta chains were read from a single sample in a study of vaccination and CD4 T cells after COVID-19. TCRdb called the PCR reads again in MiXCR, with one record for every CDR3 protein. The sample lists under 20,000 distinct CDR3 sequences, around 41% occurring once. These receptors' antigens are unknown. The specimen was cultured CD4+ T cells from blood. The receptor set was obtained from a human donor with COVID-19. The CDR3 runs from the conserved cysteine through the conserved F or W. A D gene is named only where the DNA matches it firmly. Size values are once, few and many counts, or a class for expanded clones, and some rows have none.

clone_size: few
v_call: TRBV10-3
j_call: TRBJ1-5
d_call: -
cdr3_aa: CAISDVSGTKNQPQHF
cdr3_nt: TGTGCCATCAGTGATGTCTCCGGGACGAAAAATCAGCCCCAGCATTTT

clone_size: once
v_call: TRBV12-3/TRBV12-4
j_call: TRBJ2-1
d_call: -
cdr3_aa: CASSLGTILNEQFF
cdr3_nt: TGTGCCAGCAGTTTGGGCACTATCCTCAATGAGCAGTTCTTC

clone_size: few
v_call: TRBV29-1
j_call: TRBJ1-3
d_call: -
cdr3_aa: CSVDPSGSGNTIYF
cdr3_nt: TGCAGCGTTGACCCATCAGGCTCTGGAAACACCATATATTTT

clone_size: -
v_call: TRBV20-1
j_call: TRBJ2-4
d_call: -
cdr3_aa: CSARGDQGAKNIQYF
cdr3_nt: TGCAGTGCTAGAGGGGACCAGGGAGCCAAAAACATTCAGTACTTC

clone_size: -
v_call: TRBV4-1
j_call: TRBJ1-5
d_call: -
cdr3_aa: CASSQGSSNQPQHF
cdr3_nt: TGCGCCAGCAGCCAAGGTTCTAGCAATCAGCCCCAGCATTTT

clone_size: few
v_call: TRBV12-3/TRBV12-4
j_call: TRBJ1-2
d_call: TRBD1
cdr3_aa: CASSFPDRAGYTF
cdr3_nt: TGTGCCAGCAGTTTCCCGGACAGGGCTGGCTACACCTTC

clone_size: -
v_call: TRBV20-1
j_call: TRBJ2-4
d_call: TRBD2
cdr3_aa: CSARDRTSGGANIQYF
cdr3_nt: TGCAGTGCTAGAGATCGGACTAGCGGGGGGGCGAACATTCAGTACTTC

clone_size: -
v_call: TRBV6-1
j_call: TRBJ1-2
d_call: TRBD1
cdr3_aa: CASSRPGQAEGYGYTF
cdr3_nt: TGTGCCAGCAGTCGTCCGGGACAGGCGGAGGGCTATGGCTACACCTTC

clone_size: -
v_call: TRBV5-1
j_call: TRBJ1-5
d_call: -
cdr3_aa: CASSLVSGKGPQHF
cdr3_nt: TGCGCCAGCAGCTTGGTATCGGGGAAAGGGCCCCAGCATTTT

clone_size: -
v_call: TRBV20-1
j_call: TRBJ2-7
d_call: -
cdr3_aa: CSARGPGVYEQYF
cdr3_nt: TGCAGTGCTAGAGGGCCAGGGGTTTACGAGCAGTACTTC

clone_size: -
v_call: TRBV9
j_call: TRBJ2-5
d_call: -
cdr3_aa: CASSVSPGDRETQYF
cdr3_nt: TGTGCCAGCAGCGTATCTCCGGGAGATAGAGAGACCCAGTACTTC

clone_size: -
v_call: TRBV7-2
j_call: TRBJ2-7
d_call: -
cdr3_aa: CASSQFNSYEQYF
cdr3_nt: TGTGCCAGCAGCCAATTCAACTCCTACGAGCAGTACTTC

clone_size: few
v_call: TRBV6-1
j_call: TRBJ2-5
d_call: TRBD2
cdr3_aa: CASSETASGTQYF
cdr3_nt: TGTGCCAGCAGTGAAACGGCTAGCGGGACCCAGTACTTC

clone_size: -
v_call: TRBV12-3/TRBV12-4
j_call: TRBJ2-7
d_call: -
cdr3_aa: CASSSHQTTGSSYEQYF
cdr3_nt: TGTGCCAGCAGTTCCCACCAAACGACAGGTAGCTCCTACGAGCAGTACTTC

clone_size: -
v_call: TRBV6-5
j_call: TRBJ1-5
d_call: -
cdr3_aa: CASSYSRDQPQHF
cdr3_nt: TGTGCCAGCAGTTACTCGAGAGATCAGCCCCAGCATTTT

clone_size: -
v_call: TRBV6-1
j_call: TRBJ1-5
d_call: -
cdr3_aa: CASRLQGSSNQPQHF
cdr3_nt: TGTGCCAGCAGGCTACAGGGTTCCAGCAATCAGCCCCAGCATTTT

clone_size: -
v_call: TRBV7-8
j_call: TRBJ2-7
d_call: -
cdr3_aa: CASSPRADPSSYEQYF
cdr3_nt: TGTGCCAGCAGCCCGAGAGCGGACCCTAGCTCCTACGAGCAGTACTTC

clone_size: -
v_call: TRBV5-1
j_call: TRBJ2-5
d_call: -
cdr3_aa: CASSLGTREETQYF
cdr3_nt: TGCGCCAGCAGCTTGGGGACAAGGGAAGAGACCCAGTACTTC

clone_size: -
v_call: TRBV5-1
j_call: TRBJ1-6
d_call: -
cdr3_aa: CASSPTEGNGSPLHF
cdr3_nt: TGCGCCAGCAGCCCCACTGAGGGAAACGGCTCACCCCTCCACTTT

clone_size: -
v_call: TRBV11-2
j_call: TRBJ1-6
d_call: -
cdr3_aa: CASSLDAGPLHF
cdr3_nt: TGTGCCAGCAGCTTAGATGCAGGGCCCCTCCACTTT

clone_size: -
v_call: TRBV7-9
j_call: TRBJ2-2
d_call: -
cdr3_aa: CASSLAGGELFF
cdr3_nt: TGTGCCAGCAGCTTAGCAGGCGGGGAGCTGTTTTTT

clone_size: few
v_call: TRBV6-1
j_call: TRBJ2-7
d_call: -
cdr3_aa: CASMGRATTYEQYF
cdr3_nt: TGTGCCAGCATGGGGCGGGCAACCACCTACGAGCAGTACTTC

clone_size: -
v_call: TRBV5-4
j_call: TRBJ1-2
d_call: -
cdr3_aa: CASSNGQYGYTF
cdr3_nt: TGTGCCAGCAGCAATGGACAGTATGGCTACACCTTC

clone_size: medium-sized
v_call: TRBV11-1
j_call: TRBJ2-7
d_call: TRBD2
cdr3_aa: CASSPTSGVYEQYF
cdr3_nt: TGTGCCAGCAGTCCAACTAGCGGGGTCTACGAGCAGTACTTC

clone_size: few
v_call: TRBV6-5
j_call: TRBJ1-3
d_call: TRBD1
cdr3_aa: CASSSGTGLTSSSGNTIYF
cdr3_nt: TGTGCCAGCAGTTCCGGGACAGGCCTTACATCGAGCTCTGGAAACACCATATATTTT

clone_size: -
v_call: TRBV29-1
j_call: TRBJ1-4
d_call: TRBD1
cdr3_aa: CSVGDRANEKLFF
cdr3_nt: TGCAGCGTTGGGGACAGGGCTAATGAAAAACTGTTTTTT

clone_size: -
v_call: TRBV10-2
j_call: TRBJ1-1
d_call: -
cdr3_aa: CASSEWGRTTEAFF
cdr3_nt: TGCGCCAGCAGTGAGTGGGGCAGAACCACTGAAGCTTTCTTT

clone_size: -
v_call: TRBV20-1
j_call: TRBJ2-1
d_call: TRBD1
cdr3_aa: CSAAGQDSYNEQFF
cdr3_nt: TGCAGTGCTGCGGGACAGGACTCCTACAATGAGCAGTTCTTC

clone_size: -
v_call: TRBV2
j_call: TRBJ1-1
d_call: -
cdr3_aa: CASIPYGGTSEAFF
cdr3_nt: TGTGCCAGCATCCCGTATGGGGGGACATCGGAAGCTTTCTTT

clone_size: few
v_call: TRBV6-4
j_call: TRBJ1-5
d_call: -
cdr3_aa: CASTVAWWPQHF
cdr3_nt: TGTGCCAGCACCGTAGCTTGGTGGCCCCAGCATTTT

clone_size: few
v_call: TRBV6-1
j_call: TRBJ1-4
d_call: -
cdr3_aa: CASSPGDVGNEKLFF
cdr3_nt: TGTGCCAGCAGCCCAGGGGACGTAGGTAATGAAAAACTGTTTTTT

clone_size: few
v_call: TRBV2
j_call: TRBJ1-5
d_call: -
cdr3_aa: CASSGLQVNQPQHF
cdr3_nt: TGTGCCAGCAGTGGTCTTCAGGTGAATCAGCCCCAGCATTTT

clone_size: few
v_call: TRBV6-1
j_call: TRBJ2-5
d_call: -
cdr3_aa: CASSASDGQETQYF
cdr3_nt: TGTGCCAGCAGTGCCTCGGACGGGCAAGAGACCCAGTACTTC

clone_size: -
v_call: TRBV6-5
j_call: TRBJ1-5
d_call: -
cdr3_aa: CASSYSSQKNQPQHF
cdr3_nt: TGTGCCAGCAGTTACTCGAGCCAAAAAAATCAGCCCCAGCATTTT

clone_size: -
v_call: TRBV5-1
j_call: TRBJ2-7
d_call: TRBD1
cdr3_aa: CASSIGTGYEQYF
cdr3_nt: TGCGCCAGCAGCATCGGGACAGGCTACGAGCAGTACTTC

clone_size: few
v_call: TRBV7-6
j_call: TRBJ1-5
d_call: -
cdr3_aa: CASSLFVGAESNQPQHF
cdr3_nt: TGTGCCAGCAGCTTATTCGTGGGGGCGGAGAGCAATCAGCCCCAGCATTTT

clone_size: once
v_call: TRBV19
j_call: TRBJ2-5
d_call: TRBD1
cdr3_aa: CASSSQGTAIQETQYF
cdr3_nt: TGTGCCAGTAGCAGCCAGGGGACAGCGATCCAAGAGACCCAGTACTTC

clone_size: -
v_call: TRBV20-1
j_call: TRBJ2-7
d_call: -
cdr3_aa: CSARNPSANYEQYF
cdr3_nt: TGCAGTGCTAGAAATCCTAGCGCCAACTACGAGCAGTACTTC

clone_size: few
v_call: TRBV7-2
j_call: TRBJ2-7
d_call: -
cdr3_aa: CASSRGLGTYEQYF
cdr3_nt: TGTGCCAGCAGCCGCGGCCTGGGAACCTACGAGCAGTACTTC

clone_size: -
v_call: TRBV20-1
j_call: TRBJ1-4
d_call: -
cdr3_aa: CSAPPLGRTATNEKLFF
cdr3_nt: TGCAGTGCTCCGCCCCTTGGGAGGACAGCAACTAATGAAAAACTGTTTTTT

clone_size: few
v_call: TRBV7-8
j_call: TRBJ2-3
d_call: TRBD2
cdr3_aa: CASSLWGSGGADTQYF
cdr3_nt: TGTGCCAGCAGCTTATGGGGTAGCGGGGGAGCAGATACGCAGTATTTT

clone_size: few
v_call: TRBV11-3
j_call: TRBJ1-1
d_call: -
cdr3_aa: CASSPRMNTEAFF
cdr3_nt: TGTGCCAGCAGCCCCAGAATGAACACTGAAGCTTTCTTT

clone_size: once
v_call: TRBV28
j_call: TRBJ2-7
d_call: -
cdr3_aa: CAAEGGTYEQYF
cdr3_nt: TGTGCCGCCGAGGGGGGTACCTACGAGCAGTACTTC

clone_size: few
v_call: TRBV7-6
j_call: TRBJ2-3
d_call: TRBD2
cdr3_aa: CASTAYGGRGGTTDTQYF
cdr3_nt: TGTGCCAGCACAGCTTATGGAGGTCGGGGGGGGACCACAGATACGCAGTATTTT

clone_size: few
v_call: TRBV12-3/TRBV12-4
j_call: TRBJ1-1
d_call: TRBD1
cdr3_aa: CASRGQRMNTEAFF
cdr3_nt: TGTGCCAGCAGGGGACAGCGCATGAACACTGAAGCTTTCTTT

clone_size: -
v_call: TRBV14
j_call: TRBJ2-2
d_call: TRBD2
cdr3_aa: CASSQETSPFSGELFF
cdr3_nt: TGTGCCAGCAGCCAGGAGACTAGCCCTTTCTCCGGGGAGCTGTTTTTT

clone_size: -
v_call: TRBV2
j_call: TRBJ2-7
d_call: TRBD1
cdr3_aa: CASRRQGLAYEQYF
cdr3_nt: TGTGCCAGCAGAAGACAGGGCTTGGCCTACGAGCAGTACTTC

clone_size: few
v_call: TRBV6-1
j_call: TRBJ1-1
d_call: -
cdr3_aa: CASSELDIPAFF
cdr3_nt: TGTGCCAGCAGTGAGCTCGACATCCCAGCTTTCTTT

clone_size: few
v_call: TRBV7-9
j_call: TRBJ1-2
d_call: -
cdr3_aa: CASSLEGQGNVDGYGYTF
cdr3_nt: TGTGCCAGCAGCTTAGAGGGCCAGGGGAACGTGGATGGCTATGGCTACACCTTC

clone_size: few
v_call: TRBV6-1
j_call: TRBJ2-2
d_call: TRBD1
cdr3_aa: CASRGQPANTGELFF
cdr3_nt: TGTGCCAGCAGGGGACAGCCCGCGAACACCGGGGAGCTGTTTTTT

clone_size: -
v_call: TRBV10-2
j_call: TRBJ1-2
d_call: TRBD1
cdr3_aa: CASSGSQGGGYTF
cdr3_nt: TGCGCCAGCAGTGGATCCCAGGGGGGTGGCTACACCTTC

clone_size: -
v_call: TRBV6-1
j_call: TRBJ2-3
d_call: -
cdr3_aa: CASREGPHQSTDTQYF
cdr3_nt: TGTGCCAGCAGAGAGGGTCCGCATCAGAGCACAGATACGCAGTATTTT

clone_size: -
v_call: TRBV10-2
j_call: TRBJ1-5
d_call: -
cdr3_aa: CASGQGYNQPQHF
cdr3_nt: TGCGCCAGCGGGCAGGGTTACAATCAGCCCCAGCATTTT

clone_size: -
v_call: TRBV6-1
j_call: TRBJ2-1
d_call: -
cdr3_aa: CASRLRGEQFF
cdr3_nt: TGTGCCAGCAGGCTTCGGGGTGAGCAGTTCTTC

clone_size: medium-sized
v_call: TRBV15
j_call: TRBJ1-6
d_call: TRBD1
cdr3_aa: CATSQLQTGTLNSPLHF
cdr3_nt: TGTGCCACCAGCCAGCTCCAGACAGGGACCCTTAATTCACCCCTCCACTTT

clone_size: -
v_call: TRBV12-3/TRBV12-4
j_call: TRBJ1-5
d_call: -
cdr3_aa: CASSLMRGQPQHF
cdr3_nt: TGTGCCAGCAGTTTGATGAGGGGTCAGCCCCAGCATTTT

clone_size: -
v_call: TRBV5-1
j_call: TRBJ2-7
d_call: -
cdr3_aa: CASSFPPGDTRYEQYF
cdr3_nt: TGCGCCAGCAGCTTCCCGCCTGGGGACACCCGCTACGAGCAGTACTTC